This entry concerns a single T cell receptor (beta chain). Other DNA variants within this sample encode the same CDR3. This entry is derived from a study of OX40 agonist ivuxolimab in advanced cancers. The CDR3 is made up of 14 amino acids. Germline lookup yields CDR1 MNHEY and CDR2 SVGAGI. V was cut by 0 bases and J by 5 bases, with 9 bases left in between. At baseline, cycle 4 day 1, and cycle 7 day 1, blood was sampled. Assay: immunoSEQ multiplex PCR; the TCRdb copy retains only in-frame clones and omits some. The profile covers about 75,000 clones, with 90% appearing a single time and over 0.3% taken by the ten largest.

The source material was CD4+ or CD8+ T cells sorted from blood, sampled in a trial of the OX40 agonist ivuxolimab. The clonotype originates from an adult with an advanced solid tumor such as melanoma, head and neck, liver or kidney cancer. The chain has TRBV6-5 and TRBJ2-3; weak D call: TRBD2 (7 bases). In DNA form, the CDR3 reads TGTGCCAGCAGTTACTCGAGGGGGGGAGATACGCAGTATTTT. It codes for CASSYSRGGDTQYF.